The source of this T cell receptor (beta chain) is a study of esophageal squamous cell carcinoma under preoperative chemotherapy. TCRdb analysed the PCR reads with MiXCR anew, one entry per CDR3 protein. The sample carries 9,500 to 12,000 distinct CDR3 sequences, almost 65% recorded once. This CDR3 is 16 amino acids long. From germline, CDR1 is MNHNS and CDR2 SASEGT. The time point: after preoperative PTX-NDP chemotherapy. As for this clonotype: Its ends do not fully match the called genes, so a read error is possible.

The sample here was taken from a patient given preoperative chemotherapy. This TCR was recovered from a human donor with esophageal squamous cell carcinoma. The donor label of this sample is uncertain. The chain carries TRBV6-1 and TRBJ2-3; D assignment may be TRBD1 or TRBD2 (5 bases each). The CDR3 coding sequence is TGTGCCAGCGGGGAATTTGGGGGACGCGACACAGAGACGCAGTATTTC. It encodes CASGEFGGRDTETQYF.